Relative to its sample, the clone carrying this T cell receptor beta chain is medium-sized. Carried by each TCR cDNA molecule was a unique molecular identifier. In TCRdb, the 5' RACE reads were re-called with MiXCR into one record per CDR3 protein. The repertoire includes 3,000 or so distinct CDR3 sequences, roughly 7.7% of them detected once, and 20% to 25% sits in the top ten. Time point here: sample taken at primary tumor resection. A total of around 67 untreated early-stage non-small cell lung cancer patients served as donors. The study sequenced unsorted whole RNA from tumor, nontumor lung or frozen PBMC. The data originate from a study of spatial heterogeneity in lung cancer. Whole-study context: Within raw reads, each unique TCR and UMI combination appeared on average more than ten times.

This CDR3 has 16 residues. CDR1 and CDR2 (germline): SGHRS, YFSETQ. V lost 4 bases to trimming and J lost 2 bases; unmatched junction nucleotides: 6. The receptor was derived from a male donor with early-stage non-small cell lung cancer. This sample comprised normal lung tissue next to the tumor, obtained at surgery. The chain combines TRBV5-1 with TRBJ1-2, with 12 nucleotides matching TRBD1. The chain's CDR3 is CASSQGQGALNYGYTF. The CDR3 DNA is TGCGCCAGCAGCCAGGGACAGGGGGCGTTGAACTATGGCTACACCTTC.